This section outlines one T cell receptor (beta chain) sequence together with its context. Its antigen remains unknown. Method: immunoSEQ multiplex PCR; TCRdb's copy keeps in-frame clones and lacks some. The sample has tens of thousands of clones, approximately 86% seen once. This sample is part of a study of OX40 agonist ivuxolimab in advanced cancers. The wider study: Partial responses were observed in three patients, of whom one had hepatocellular carcinoma and two had cutaneous melanoma.

Trimming cost V 4 bases and J 4 bases, with 11 bases left between them. The germline gives CDR1 LNHDA, CDR2 SQIVND (reference sequence). This CDR3 contains 13 residues. Whole-study findings and limits: There was clonal expansion of CD4+ and CD8+ blood T cells by week 6 at 0.1 to 3.0 mg/kg. It was not determined which antigens were specifically recognized by the peripheral T cells that had undergone clonal expansion.

The sequenced sample was CD4+ or CD8+ T cells sorted from blood, obtained in a trial of the OX40 agonist ivuxolimab. The sequence derives from an adult with an advanced solid tumor such as melanoma, head and neck, liver or kidney cancer. The V gene is TRBV19, the J gene TRBJ2-7; D might be TRBD2 (6 bases). Written as DNA, the CDR3 is TGTGCCAGTAGTACCGGGGGTGGGTACGAGCAGTACTTC. It specifies CASSTGGGYEQYF.